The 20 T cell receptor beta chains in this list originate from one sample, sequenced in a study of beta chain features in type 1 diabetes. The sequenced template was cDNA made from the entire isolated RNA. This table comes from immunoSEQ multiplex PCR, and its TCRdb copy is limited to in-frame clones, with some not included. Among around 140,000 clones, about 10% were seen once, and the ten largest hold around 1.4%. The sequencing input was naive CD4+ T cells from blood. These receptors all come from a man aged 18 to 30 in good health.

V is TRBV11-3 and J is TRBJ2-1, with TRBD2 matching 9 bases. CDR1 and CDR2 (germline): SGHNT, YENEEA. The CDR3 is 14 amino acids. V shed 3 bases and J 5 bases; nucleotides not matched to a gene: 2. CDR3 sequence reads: CASSFRGGDNEQFF. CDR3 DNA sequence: TGTGCCAGCAGCTTTCGCGGGGGGGACAATGAGCAGTTCTTC.

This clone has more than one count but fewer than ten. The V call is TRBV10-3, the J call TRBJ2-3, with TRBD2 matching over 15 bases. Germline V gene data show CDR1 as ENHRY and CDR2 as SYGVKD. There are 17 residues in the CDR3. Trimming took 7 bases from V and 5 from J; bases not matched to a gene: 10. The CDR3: CAIKLGLAGGPGDTQYF. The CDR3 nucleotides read TGTGCCATCAAATTAGGACTAGCGGGGGGGCCGGGAGATACGCAGTATTTT.

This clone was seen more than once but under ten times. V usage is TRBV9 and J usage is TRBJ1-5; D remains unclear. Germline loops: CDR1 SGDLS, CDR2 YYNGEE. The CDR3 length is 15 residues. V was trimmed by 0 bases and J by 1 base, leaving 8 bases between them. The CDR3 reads CASSVEPHSNQPQHF. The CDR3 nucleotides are TGTGCCAGCAGCGTAGAGCCTCACAGCAATCAGCCCCAGCATTTT.

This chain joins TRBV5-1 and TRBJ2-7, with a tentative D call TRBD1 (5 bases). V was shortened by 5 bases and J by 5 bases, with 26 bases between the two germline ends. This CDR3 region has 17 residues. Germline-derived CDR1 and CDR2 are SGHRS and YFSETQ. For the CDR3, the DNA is TGCGCCAGCAGTTCTACTCTCCAGGGTATGGGTCTCGACGAGCAGTACTTC. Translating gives CASSSTLQGMGLDEQYF.

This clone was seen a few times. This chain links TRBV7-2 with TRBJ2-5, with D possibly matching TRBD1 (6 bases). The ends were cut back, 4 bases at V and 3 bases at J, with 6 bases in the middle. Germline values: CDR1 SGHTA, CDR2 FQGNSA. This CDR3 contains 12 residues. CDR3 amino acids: CASSWDKETQYF. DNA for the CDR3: TGTGCCAGCAGCTGGGACAAAGAGACCCAGTACTTC. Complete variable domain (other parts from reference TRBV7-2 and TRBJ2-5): GAGVSQSPSNKVTEKGKDVELRCDPISGHTALYWYRQSLGQGLEFLIYFQGNSAPDKSGLPSDRFSAERTGGSVSTLTIQRTQQEDSAVYLCASSWDKETQYFGPGTRLLVL.

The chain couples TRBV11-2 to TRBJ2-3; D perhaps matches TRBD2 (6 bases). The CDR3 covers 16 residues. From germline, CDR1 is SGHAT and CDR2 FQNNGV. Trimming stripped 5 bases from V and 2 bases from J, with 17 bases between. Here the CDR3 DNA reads TGTGCCAGCAGCCCGCTGATACGGGAGATCACAGATACGCAGTATTTT. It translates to CASSPLIREITDTQYF.

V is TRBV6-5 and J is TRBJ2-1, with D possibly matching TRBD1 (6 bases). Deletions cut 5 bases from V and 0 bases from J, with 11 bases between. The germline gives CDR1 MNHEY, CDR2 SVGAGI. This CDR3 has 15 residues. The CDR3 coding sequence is TGTGCCAGCAGTGCCGGGACAAGCTCCTACAATGAGCAGTTCTTC. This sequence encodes CASSAGTSSYNEQFF.

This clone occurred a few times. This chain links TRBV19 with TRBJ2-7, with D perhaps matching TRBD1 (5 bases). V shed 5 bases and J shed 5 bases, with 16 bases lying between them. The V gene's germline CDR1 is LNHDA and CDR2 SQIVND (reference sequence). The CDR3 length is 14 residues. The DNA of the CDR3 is TGTGCCAGTAGTGCCCGACAGAGGAGCGACGAGCAGTACTTC. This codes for CASSARQRSDEQYF. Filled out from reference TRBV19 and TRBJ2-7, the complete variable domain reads DGGITQSPKYLFRKEGQNVTLSCEQNLNHDAMYWYRQDPGQGLRLIYYSQIVNDFQKGDIAEGYSVSREKKESFPLTVTSAQKNPTAFYLCASSARQRSDEQYFGPGTRLTVT.

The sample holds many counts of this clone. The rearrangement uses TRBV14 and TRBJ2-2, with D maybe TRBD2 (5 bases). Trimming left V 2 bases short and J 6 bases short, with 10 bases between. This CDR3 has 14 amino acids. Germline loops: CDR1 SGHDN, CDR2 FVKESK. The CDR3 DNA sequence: TGTGCCAGCAGCCAATTGAGGGAATCCGGGGAGCTGTTTTTT. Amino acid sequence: CASSQLRESGELFF.

CDR3 residues: CASSLQGTYNQPQHF. DNA for the CDR3: TGTGCCAGCAGCCTCCAGGGGACATACAATCAGCCCCAGCATTTT. The chain has TRBV6-5 and TRBJ1-5, with a weak D call TRBD1 (6 bases). V lost 6 bases and J 3 bases, leaving 15 bases between the germline ends. Germline CDR1 and CDR2: MNHEY and SVGAGI. The CDR3 is made up of 15 amino acids.

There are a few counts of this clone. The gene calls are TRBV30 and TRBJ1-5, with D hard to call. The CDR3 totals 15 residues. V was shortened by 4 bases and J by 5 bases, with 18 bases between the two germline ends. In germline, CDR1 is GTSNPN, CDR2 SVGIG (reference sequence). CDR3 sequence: CAWTSGPRNDQPQHF. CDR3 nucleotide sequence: TGTGCCTGGACCTCAGGCCCCAGAAACGATCAGCCCCAGCATTTT.

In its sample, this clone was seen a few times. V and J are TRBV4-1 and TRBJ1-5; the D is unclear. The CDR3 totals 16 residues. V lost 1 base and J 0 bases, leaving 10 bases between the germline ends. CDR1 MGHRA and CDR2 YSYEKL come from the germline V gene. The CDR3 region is CASSQVPGYSNQPQHF. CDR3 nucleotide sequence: TGCGCCAGCAGCCAAGTTCCGGGATATAGCAATCAGCCCCAGCATTTT.

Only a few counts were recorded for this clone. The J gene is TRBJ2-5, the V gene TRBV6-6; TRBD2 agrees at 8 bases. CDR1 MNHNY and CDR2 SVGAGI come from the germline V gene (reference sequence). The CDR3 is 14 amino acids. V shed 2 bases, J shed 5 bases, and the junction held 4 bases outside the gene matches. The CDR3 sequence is CASSYAGGGETQYF. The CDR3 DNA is TGTGCCAGCAGTTACGCGGGGGGTGGGGAGACCCAGTACTTC.

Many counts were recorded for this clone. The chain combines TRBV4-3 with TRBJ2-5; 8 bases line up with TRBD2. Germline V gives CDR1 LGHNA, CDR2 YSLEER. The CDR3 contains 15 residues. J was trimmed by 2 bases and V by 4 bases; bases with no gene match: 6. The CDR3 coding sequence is TGCGCCAGCAGCCGCCGGGGGGGAGAGCAAGAGACCCAGTACTTC. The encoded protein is CASSRRGGEQETQYF.

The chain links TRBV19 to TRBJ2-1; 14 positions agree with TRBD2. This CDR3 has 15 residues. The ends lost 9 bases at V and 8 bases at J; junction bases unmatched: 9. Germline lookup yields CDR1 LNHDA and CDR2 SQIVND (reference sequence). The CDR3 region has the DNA TGTGCCAGCCGAGGGATGGGACTAGCGGGGGATGAGCAGTTCTTC. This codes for CASRGMGLAGDEQFF.

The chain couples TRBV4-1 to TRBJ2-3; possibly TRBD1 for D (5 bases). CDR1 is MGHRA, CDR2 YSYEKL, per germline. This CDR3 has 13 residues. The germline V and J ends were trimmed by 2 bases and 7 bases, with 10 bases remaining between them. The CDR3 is CASSQWTINTQYF. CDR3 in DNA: TGCGCCAGCAGCCAATGGACAATAAATACGCAGTATTTT.

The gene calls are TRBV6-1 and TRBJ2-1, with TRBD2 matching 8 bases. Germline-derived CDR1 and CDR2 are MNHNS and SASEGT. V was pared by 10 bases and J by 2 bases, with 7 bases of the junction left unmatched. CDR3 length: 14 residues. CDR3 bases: TGTGCCACCGGAGCGGGGGCCACCTACAATGAGCAGTTCTTC. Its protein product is CATGAGATYNEQFF.

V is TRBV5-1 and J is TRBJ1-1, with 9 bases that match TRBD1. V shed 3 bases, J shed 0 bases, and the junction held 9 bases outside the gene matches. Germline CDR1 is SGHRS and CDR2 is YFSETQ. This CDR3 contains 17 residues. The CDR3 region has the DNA TGCGCCAGCAGCTCCACGGGACAGGGAAGGTTGAACACTGAAGCTTTCTTT. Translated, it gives CASSSTGQGRLNTEAFF.

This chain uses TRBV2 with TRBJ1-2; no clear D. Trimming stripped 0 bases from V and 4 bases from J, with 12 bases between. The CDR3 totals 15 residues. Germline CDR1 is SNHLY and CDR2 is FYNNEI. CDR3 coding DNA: TGTGCCAGCAGTGAAGCGCGGCTCACCGTCTATGGCTACACCTTC. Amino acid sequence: CASSEARLTVYGYTF. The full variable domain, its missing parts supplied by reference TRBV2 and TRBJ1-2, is EPEVTQTPSHQVTQMGQEVILRCVPISNHLYFYWYRQILGQKVEFLVSFYNNEISEKSEIFDDQFSVERPDGSNFTLKIRSTKLEDSAMYFCASSEARLTVYGYTFGSGTRLTVV.

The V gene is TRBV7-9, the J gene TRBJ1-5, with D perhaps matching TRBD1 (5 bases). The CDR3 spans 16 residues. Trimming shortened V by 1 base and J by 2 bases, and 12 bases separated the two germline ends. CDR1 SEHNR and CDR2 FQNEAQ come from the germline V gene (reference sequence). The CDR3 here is CASSLVSGLGNQPQHF. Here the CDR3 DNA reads TGTGCCAGCAGCTTAGTTTCAGGGTTGGGCAATCAGCCCCAGCATTTT.